The present T cell receptor (beta chain) was sequenced within a study of OX40 agonist ivuxolimab in advanced cancers. Across the study: Antecedent anti-PD-1, anti-PD-L1 or anti-CTLA-4 therapy was permissible, with roughly 40% having received some. A partial response was reached by three patients: one with hepatocellular carcinoma and two with cutaneous melanoma.

Whole-study results and caveats: Antigen specificity of clonally expanded peripheral T cells was not established. Clonal expansion was among the lowest in partial responders at 0.1-3.0 mg/kg, especially CD8+.

Concerning this clone itself: The antigen is undetermined.

Data came from immunoSEQ multiplex PCR; TCRdb stores just in-frame clones and leaves some out. This table has 80,000 to 95,000 clones, roughly 80% appearing once. J gave up 10 bases and V 2 bases, and 5 bases lay outside the gene matches. The CDR3 is 13 amino acids. Germline V gives CDR1 WSHSY, CDR2 SAAADI. The rearrangement links TRBV10-2 to TRBJ2-4; 7 bases match TRBD2. The sequence derives from an adult with an advanced solid tumor such as melanoma, head and neck, liver or kidney cancer. Source: CD4+ or CD8+ T cells sorted from blood, taken in a trial of the OX40 agonist ivuxolimab. This CDR3 is CASSENLLAIQYF. The CDR3 DNA sequence: TGCGCCAGCAGTGAGAACCTACTAGCGATTCAGTACTTC.